This T cell receptor beta chain was retrieved from a study of blood T cell repertoires in COVID-19. Germline loops: CDR1 LGHNA, CDR2 YNFKEQ. This CDR3 region has 18 residues. Trimming left V 1 base short and J 0 bases short, with 18 bases between. Adults between about 18 and 95 years of age took part from fewer than 30 US areas. Clones were read by immunoSEQ multiplex PCR, and TCRdb kept only the in-frame ones, dropping some. Here the sample spans roughly 250,000 clones, about 88% being singletons. J is TRBJ1-2 and V is TRBV4-2; unclear D gene. Sequencing was carried out using PBMCs or T cells enriched from blood (not recorded which). This clonotype was obtained from a woman aged 45 to 65 who had recovered from COVID-19. DNA of the CDR3: TGTGCCAGCAGCCAAGTTGGCGGAGGGATGGGATCTAACTATGGCTACACCTTC. This translates into CASSQVGGGMGSNYGYTF.